This TCR beta chain was sequenced in a study of glioma-infiltrating T cells after dendritic cell vaccination. This CDR3 has 15 residues. Germline V lookup: CDR1 SGHAT, CDR2 FQNNGV. Trimming cost V 2 bases and J 7 bases; bases outside gene matches: 4. Isocitrate dehydrogenase mutation was absent in all glioblastoma patients. Profiled with immunoSEQ multiplex PCR; TCRdb holds only in-frame clones, not every one. The data hold roughly 20,000 clones, with more than 65% observed a single time. The chain carries TRBV11-2 and TRBJ2-1; the match to TRBD2 covers 11 bases. This clonotype originated in a human donor with glioblastoma. This specimen was blood, taken before dendritic cell vaccination. CDR3: CASSLKASGRNEQFF. DNA for the CDR3: TGTGCCAGCAGCTTAAAAGCTAGCGGGAGGAATGAGCAGTTCTTC.